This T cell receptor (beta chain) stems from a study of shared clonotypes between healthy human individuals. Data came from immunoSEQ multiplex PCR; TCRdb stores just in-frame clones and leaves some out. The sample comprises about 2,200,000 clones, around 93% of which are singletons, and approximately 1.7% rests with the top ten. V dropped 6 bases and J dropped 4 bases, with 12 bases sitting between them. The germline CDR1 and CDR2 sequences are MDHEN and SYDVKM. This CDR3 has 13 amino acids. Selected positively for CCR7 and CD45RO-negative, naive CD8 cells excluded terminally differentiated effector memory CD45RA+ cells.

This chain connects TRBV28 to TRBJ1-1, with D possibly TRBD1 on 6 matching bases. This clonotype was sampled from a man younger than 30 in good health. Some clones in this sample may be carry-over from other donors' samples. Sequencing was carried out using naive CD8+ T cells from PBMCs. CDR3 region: CASSVGGLTEAFF. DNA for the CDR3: TGTGCCAGCAGCGTCGGGGGGCTCACTGAAGCTTTCTTT.